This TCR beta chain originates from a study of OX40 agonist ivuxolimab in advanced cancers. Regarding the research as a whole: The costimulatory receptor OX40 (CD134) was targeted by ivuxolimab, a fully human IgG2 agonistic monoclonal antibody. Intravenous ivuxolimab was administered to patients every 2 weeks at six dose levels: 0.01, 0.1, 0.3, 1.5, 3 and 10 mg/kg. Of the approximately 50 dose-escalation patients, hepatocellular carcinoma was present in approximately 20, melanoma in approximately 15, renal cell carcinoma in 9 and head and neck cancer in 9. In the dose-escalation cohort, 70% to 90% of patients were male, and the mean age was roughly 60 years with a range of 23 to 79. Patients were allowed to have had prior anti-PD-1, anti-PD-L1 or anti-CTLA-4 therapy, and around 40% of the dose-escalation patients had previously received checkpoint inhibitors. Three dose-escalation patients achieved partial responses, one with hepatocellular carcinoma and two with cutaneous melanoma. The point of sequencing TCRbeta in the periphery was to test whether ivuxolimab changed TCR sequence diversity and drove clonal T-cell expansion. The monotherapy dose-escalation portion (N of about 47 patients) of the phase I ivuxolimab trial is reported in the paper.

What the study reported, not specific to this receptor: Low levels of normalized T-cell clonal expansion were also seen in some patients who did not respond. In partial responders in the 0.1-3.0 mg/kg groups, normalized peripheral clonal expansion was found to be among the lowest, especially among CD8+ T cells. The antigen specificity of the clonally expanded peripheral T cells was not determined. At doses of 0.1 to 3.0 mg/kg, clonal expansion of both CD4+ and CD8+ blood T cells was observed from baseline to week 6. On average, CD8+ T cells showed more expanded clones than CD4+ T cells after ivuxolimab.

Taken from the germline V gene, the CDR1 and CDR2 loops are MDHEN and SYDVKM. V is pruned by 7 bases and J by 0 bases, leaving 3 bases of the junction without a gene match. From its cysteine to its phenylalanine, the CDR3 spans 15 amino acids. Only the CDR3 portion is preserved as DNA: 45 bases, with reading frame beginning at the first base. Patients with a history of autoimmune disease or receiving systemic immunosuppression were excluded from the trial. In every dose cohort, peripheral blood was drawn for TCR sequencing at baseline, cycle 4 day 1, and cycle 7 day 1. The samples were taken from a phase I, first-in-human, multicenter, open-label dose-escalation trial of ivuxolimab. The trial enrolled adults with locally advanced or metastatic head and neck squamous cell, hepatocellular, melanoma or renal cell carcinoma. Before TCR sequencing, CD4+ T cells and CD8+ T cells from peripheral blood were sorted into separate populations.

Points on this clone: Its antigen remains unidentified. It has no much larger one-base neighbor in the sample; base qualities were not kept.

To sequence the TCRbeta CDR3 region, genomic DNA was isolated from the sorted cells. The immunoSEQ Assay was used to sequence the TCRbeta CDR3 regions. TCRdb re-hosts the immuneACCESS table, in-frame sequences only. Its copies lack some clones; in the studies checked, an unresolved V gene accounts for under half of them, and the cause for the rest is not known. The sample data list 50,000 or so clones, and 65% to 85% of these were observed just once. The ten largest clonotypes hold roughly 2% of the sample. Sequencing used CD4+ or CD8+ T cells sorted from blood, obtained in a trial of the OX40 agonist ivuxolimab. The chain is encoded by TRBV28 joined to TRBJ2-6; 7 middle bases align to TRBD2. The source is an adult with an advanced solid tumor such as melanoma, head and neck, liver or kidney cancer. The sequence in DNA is TGTGCCAGCATTACGGGGGGCTCTGGGGCCAACGTCCTGACTTTC. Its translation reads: CASITGGSGANVLTF.